This T cell receptor (beta chain) stems from a study of vaccination effects on CD4 cells after COVID-19. Before sequencing, viral peptide pools were used by the ViraFEST assay to expand antigen-specific CD4+ T cells. Once cultured for 10 days, the cells underwent separation to obtain CD4+ T cells. Infection dated between March and December 2020, before the Alpha, Beta and Delta variants reached the United States. The researchers cultured 1.5 million to 2.5 million PBMC per well with 9.5 to 10 IU/ml IL-2 and 8 to 10 ug/ml peptides. The data were produced by immunoSEQ multiplex PCR, yet TCRdb's version contains in-frame clones alone and is incomplete. The sample lists about 40,000 clones; around 73% were seen once. V lost 8 bases, J lost 8 bases, and 18 bases lay in between. Per germline, CDR1 SGHTA and CDR2 FQGNSA. The CDR3 totals 13 residues. This clone occurred once. Its antigen is as yet unknown.

The starting material was CD4+ T cells from PBMCs cultured with a peptide pool, obtained before COVID-19 vaccination. The J gene is TRBJ1-2, the V gene TRBV7-2; D gene uncertain. The sequence came from a human donor who had a prior SARS-CoV-2 infection. This chain's CDR3 is CASAPRRVEGYTF. CDR3 DNA sequence: TGTGCCAGCGCTCCGCGTCGGGTGGAGGGCTACACCTTC.